The source of this T cell receptor (beta chain) is a study of CD8 T cells in ankylosing spondylitis. Study-wide findings and caveats: It appeared that ankylosing spondylitis blood was characterized by a TCR beta motif of several highly homologous variants. Some motif variants had been reported before (in reactive arthritis synovial fluid and blood).

Germline CDR1 reads SGHTA; CDR2 reads FQGNSA. This CDR3 has 14 residues. V was pared by 5 bases and J by 0 bases, with 11 bases between. Concerning this clonotype: Its specificity is not known.

From the 5' RACE reads, TCRdb called clonotypes with MiXCR, one entry per CDR3 protein. Of 150,000 to 200,000 distinct CDR3 sequences listed, 15% to 20% are singletons. The chain has TRBV7-2 and TRBJ2-7; no clear D gene. This receptor was obtained from a male donor between 5 and 35 years old with ankylosing spondylitis or in good health (not recorded which). Source material: blood, either unsorted or a sorted T cell fraction (not recorded which). CDR3 loop: CASSATMSSYEQYV. The CDR3 nucleotides read TGTGCCAGCAGCGCAACTATGAGCTCCTACGAGCAGTACGTC.